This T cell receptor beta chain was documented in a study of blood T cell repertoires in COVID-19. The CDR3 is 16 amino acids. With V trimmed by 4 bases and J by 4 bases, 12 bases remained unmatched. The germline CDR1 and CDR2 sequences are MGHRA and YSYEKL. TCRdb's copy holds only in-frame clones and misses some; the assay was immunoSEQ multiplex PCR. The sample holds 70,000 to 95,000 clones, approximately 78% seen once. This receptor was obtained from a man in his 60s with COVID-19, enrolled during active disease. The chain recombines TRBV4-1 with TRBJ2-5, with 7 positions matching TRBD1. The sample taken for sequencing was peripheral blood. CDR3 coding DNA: TGCGCCAGCAGCCGCGGACAGGCCGCAGGACGAGAGACCCAGTACTTC. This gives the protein CASSRGQAAGRETQYF.